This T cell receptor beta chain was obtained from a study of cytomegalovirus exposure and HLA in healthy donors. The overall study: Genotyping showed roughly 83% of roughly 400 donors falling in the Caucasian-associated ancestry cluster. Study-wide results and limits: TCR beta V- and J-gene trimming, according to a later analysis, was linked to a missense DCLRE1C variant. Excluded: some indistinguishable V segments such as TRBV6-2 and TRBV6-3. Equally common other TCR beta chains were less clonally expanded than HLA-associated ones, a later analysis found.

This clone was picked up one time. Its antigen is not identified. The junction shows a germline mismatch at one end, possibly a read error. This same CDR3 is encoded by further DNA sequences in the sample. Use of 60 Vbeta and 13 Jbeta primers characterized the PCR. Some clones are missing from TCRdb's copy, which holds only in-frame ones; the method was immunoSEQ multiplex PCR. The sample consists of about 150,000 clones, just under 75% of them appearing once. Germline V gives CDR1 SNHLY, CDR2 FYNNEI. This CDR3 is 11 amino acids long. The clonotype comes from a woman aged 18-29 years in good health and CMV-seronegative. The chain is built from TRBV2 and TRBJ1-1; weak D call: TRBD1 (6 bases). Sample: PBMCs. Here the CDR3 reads CARTVGTEAFF. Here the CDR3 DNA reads TGCGCCAGGACAGTTGGCACTGAAGCTTTCTTT.